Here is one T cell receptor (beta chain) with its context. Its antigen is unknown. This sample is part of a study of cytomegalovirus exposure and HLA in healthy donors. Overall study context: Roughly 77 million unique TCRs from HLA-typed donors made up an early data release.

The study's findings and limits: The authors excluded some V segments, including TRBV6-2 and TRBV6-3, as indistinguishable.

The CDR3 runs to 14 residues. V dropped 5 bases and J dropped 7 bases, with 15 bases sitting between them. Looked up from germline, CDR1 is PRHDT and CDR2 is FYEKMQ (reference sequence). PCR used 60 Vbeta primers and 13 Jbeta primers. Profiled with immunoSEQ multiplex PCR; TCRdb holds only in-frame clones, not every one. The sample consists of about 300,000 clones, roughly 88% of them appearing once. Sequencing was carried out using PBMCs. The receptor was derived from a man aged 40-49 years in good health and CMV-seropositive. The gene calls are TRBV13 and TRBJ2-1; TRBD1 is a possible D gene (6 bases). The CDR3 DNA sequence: TGTGCCAGCAGCGCCCCCGGGACAAATAATGAGCAGTTCTTC. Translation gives CASSAPGTNNEQFF.